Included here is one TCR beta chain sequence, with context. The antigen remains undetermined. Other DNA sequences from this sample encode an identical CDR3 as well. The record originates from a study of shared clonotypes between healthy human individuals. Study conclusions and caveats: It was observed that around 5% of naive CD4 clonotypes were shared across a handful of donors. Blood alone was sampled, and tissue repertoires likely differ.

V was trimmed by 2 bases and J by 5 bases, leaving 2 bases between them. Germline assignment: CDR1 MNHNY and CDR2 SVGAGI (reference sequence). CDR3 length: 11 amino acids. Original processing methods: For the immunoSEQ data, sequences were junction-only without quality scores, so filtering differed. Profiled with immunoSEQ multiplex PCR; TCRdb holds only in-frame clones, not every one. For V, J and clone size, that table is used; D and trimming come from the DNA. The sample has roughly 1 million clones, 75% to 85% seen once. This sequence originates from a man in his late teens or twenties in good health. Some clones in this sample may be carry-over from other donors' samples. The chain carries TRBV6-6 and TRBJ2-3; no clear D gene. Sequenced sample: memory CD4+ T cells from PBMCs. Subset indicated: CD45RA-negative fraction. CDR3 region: CASSYGDTQYF. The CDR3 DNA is TGTGCCAGCAGTTACGGAGATACGCAGTATTTT.